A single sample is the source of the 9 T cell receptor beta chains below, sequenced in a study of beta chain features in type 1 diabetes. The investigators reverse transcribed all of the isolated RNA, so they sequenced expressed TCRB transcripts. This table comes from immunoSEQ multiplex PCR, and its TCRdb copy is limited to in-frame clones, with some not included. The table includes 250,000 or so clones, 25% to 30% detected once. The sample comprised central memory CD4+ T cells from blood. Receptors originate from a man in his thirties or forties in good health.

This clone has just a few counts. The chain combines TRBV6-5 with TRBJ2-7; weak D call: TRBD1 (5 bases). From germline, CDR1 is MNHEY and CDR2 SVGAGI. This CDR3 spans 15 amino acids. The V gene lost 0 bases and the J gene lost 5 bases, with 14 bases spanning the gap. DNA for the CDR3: TGTGCCAGCAGTTACTCCCAGGGAAAGGGTCACGAGCAGTACTTC. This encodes CASSYSQGKGHEQYF.

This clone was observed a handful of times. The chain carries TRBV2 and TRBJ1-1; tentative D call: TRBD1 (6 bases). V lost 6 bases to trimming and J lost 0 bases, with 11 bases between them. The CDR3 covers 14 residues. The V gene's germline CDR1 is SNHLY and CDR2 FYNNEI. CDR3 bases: TGTGCCAGCAGCGACAGGAGAATGAACACTGAAGCTTTCTTT. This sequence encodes CASSDRRMNTEAFF.

Here the CDR3 reads CASSPRGKAKNIQYF. For the CDR3, the DNA is TGTGCCAGCAGCCCCAGGGGGAAGGCCAAAAACATTCAGTACTTC. The rearrangement uses TRBV5-4 and TRBJ2-4; 7 positions agree with TRBD1. The J segment lost 1 base and the V segment lost 4 bases, leaving 5 bases of the junction unmatched. The CDR3 is made up of 15 amino acids. Germline CDR1 and CDR2: SGHNT and YYREEE (reference sequence).

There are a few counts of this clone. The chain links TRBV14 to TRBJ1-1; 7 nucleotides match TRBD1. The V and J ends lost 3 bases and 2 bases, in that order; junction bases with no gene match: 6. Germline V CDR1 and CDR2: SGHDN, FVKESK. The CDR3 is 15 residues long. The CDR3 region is CASSHPGGGNTEAFF. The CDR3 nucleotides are TGTGCCAGCAGCCACCCCGGAGGGGGCAACACTGAAGCTTTCTTT.

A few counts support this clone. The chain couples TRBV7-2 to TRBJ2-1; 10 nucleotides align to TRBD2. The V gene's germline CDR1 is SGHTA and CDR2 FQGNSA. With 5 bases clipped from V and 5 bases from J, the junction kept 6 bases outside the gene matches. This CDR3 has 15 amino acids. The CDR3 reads CASSVGLATDNEQFF. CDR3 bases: TGTGCCAGCAGCGTGGGACTAGCGACAGACAATGAGCAGTTCTTC.

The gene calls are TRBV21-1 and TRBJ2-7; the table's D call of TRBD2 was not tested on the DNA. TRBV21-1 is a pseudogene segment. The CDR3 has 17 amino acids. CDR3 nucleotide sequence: TGTGCCAGCAGCAATCCGGAGATCACTAGCTGTCCCTACGAGCAGTACTTC. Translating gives CASSNPEITSCPYEQYF.

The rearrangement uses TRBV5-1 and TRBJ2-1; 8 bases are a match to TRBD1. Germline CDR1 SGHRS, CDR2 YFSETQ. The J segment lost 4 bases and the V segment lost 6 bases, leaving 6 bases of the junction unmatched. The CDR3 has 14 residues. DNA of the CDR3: TGCGCCAGCAACCCGGGACAGGAGTACAATGAGCAGTTCTTC. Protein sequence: CASNPGQEYNEQFF.

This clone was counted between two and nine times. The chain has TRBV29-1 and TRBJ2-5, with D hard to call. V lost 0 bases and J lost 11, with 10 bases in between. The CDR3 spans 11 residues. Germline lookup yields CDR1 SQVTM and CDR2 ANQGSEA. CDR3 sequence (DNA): TGCAGCGTTGAAGATCTGCCCTCTCAGTACTTC. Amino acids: CSVEDLPSQYF.

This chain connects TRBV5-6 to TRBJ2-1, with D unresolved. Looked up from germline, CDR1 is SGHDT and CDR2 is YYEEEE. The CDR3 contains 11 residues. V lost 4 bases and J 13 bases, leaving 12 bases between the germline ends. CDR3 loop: CASSAQRDQFF. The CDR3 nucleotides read TGTGCCAGCAGCGCTCAACGCGATCAGTTCTTC.